This passage covers 19 T cell receptor beta chains from one sample sequenced in a study of T cell changes during pregnancy in multiple sclerosis. Profiled with immunoSEQ multiplex PCR; TCRdb holds only in-frame clones, not every one. Of 55,000 to 80,000 clones listed, approximately 94% are singletons. This specimen consisted of CD8+ T cells from peripheral blood mononuclear cells, obtained in the second trimester of pregnancy. The receptors stem from a female donor with multiple sclerosis, enrolled in a pregnancy study.

The chain has TRBV6-5 and TRBJ2-3; 8 positions agree with TRBD1. CDR1 and CDR2 from the germline V gene are MNHEY and SVGAGI. V shed 6 bases, J shed 4 bases, and the junction held 3 bases outside the gene matches. The CDR3 loop spans 13 amino acids. CDR3 bases: TGTGCCAGCAGGGCAGGGGGCGCAGATACGCAGTATTTT. Amino acids: CASRAGGADTQYF.

V and J are TRBV7-9 and TRBJ2-5, with 7 bases identical to TRBD1. Germline lookup yields CDR1 SEHNR and CDR2 FQNEAQ (reference sequence). The V gene end was trimmed by 5 bases and the J gene end by 5 bases; junction bases not matched to a gene: 11. This CDR3 comprises 15 residues. The CDR3 nucleotides read TGTGCCAGCAGCCCACCTCTAGGGGGCGTCGAGACCCAGTACTTC. Its protein product is CASSPPLGGVETQYF. The full variable domain, rest sourced from reference TRBV7-9 and TRBJ2-5, is DTGVSQNPRHKITKRGQNVTFRCDPISEHNRLYWYRQTLGQGPEFLTYFQNEAQLEKSRLLSDRFSAERPKGSFSTLEIQRTEQGDSAMYLCASSPPLGGVETQYFGPGTRLLVL.

The rearrangement joins TRBV5-1 to TRBJ2-3; D may be TRBD2 (6 bases). The V end lost 3 bases, the J end lost 0 bases, and 20 bases lay between the germline ends. Germline V gives CDR1 SGHRS, CDR2 YFSETQ. The CDR3 has 18 amino acids. The CDR3 spells CASSWGEADKPSTDTQYF. Here the CDR3 DNA reads TGCGCCAGCAGCTGGGGGGAGGCGGACAAACCTAGCACAGATACGCAGTATTTT.

The table lists this clone with a count of one. This sequence joins TRBV5-1 and TRBJ1-2, with D possibly being TRBD1 (5 bases). CDR3 size: 13 residues. The germline CDR1 and CDR2 sequences are SGHRS and YFSETQ. The V end was cut by 2 bases, the J end by 7 bases, with 12 bases between. The CDR3 is CASSLISGIGYTF. CDR3 nucleotide sequence: TGCGCCAGCAGCTTAATATCAGGGATTGGCTACACCTTC.

The chain carries TRBV9 and TRBJ2-1; a weak D match, TRBD2 (6 bases). The ends were cut back, 1 base at V and 6 bases at J, with 14 bases in the middle. The CDR3 covers 15 residues. CDR1 and CDR2 from the germline V gene are SGDLS and YYNGEE. CDR3 nucleotides: TGTGCCAGCAGCGTATGGGACTCGAGACTCAATGAGCAGTTCTTC. Encoded protein: CASSVWDSRLNEQFF.

The chain carries TRBV27 and TRBJ2-1; tentative D call: TRBD2 (5 bases). CDR1 and CDR2 (germline): MNHEY, SMNVEV (reference sequence). Trimming took off 3 bases at V and 2 bases at J, with 11 bases between the two ends. The CDR3 totals 15 residues. The CDR3 DNA sequence: TGTGCCAGCAGTTTCTCGAGCGGAGCCTACAATGAGCAGTTCTTC. Protein: CASSFSSGAYNEQFF.

This clone was seen more than once but under ten times. This chain uses TRBV7-7 with TRBJ2-7, with D hard to call. The CDR3 runs to 13 residues. The V end was cut by 3 bases, the J end by 1 base, with 7 bases between. Looked up from germline, CDR1 is SSHAT and CDR2 is FNYEAQ (reference sequence). Here the CDR3 DNA reads TGTGCCAGCAGCTTCGAGGCTTCCTACGAGCAGTACTTC. Amino acids: CASSFEASYEQYF. Using reference TRBV7-7 and TRBJ2-7 for the parts outside the CDR3, the full variable domain is GAGVSQSPRYKVTKRGQDVTLRCDPISSHATLYWYQQALGQGPEFLTYFNYEAQPDKSGLPSDRFSAERPEGSISTLTIQRTEQRDSAMYRCASSFEASYEQYFGPGTRLTVT.

This chain links TRBV6-6 with TRBJ1-4; TRBD1 aligns across 7 bases. There are 16 residues in the CDR3. Germline CDR1 reads MNHNY; CDR2 reads SVGAGI (reference sequence). V shed 5 bases, J shed 2 bases, and the junction held 8 bases outside the gene matches. DNA of the CDR3: TGTGCCAGCAGTCCCGGACAGGAAACTACTAATGAAAAACTGTTTTTT. This gives the protein CASSPGQETTNEKLFF.

This clone came up a few times. The chain is built from TRBV27 and TRBJ1-2; maybe TRBD1 (5 bases). CDR3 size: 13 residues. V lost 0 bases, J lost 8 bases, and 10 bases lay in between. Germline V CDR1 and CDR2: MNHEY, SMNVEV (reference sequence). CDR3 in amino acids: CASSLSSGHGYTF. The CDR3 coding sequence is TGTGCCAGCAGTTTATCGTCAGGGCACGGCTACACCTTC.

This chain uses TRBV12-5 with TRBJ2-5; D not resolved. CDR1 LGHNT and CDR2 FRNRAP come from the germline V gene. Trimming removed 1 base at V and 2 bases at J, with 23 bases between. The CDR3 is 19 residues long. CDR3 DNA: TGTGCTAGTGGTTTGGGGCTTGGTTTGGTACACGAGGTACAAGAGACCCAGTACTTC. It specifies CASGLGLGLVHEVQETQYF.

The count of this clone is one. The rearrangement uses TRBV7-9 and TRBJ2-1, with TRBD1 identical over 9 bases. The length of the CDR3 is 18 residues. Germline V gene lookup returns CDR1 SEHNR and CDR2 FQNEAQ (reference sequence). V was pared by 4 bases and J by 0 bases, with 10 bases of the junction left unmatched. The CDR3 sequence: CASSSPRDRVNSYNEQFF. The CDR3 DNA follows: TGTGCCAGCAGCTCCCCCCGGGACAGGGTTAACTCCTACAATGAGCAGTTCTTC.

This clone was seen a single time. The rearrangement joins TRBV28 to TRBJ1-5, with a weak D call TRBD1 (5 bases). CDR3 length: 14 residues. V was pared by 7 bases and J by 4 bases, with 14 bases between. Germline CDR1 and CDR2: MDHEN and SYDVKM. The CDR3 nucleotides read TGTGCCAGCACCCCGGGGGGATCTAATCAGCCCCAGCATTTT. It translates to CASTPGGSNQPQHF.

V is TRBV7-8 and J is TRBJ2-1, with 9 bases lining up with TRBD2. CDR1 SGHVS and CDR2 FQNEAQ come from the germline V gene. The CDR3 runs to 16 residues. V trimming: 0 bases; J trimming: 3 bases; junction bases outside the gene matches: 3. CDR3 sequence (DNA): TGTGCCAGCAGCTTAGCTCGACTAGCGGTCTACAATGAGCAGTTCTTC. It translates to CASSLARLAVYNEQFF.

The chain carries TRBV6-1 and TRBJ1-2, with D perhaps matching TRBD1 (5 bases). The ends were cut back, 5 bases at V and 4 bases at J, with 17 bases in the middle. CDR3 size: 15 residues. In germline, CDR1 is MNHNS, CDR2 SASEGT. CDR3 nucleotide sequence: TGTGCCAGCAGTATCCATACAGGAACCTCCTATGGCTACACCTTC. Protein: CASSIHTGTSYGYTF.

This chain joins TRBV7-9 and TRBJ1-5; D may be TRBD1 (5 bases). Per the germline V gene, CDR1 is SEHNR and CDR2 is FQNEAQ (reference sequence). The CDR3 totals 14 residues. The ends were cut back, 6 bases at V and 4 bases at J, with 13 bases in the middle. CDR3 in DNA: TGTGCCAGCAGGGGGCCAGGAATTAATCAGCCCCAGCATTTT. Its protein is CASRGPGINQPQHF. The complete variable domain, with remaining parts taken from reference TRBV7-9 and TRBJ1-5, reads DTGVSQNPRHKITKRGQNVTFRCDPISEHNRLYWYRQTLGQGPEFLTYFQNEAQLEKSRLLSDRFSAERPKGSFSTLEIQRTEQGDSAMYLCASRGPGINQPQHFGDGTRLSIL.

This clone occurred once. In DNA, the CDR3 is TGCGCCAGCAGTCTTACTCAAATGAACACTGAAGCTTTCTTT. Its protein is CASSLTQMNTEAFF. V and J are TRBV4-1 and TRBJ1-1; D unresolved. Germline V gene lookup returns CDR1 MGHRA and CDR2 YSYEKL. The CDR3 runs to 14 residues. V was shortened by 6 bases and J by 0 bases, with 11 bases between the two germline ends.

V usage is TRBV11-2 and J usage is TRBJ1-2, with 8 bases that match TRBD1. The CDR3 runs 13 residues. V was pared by 4 bases and J by 6 bases, with 4 bases of the junction left unmatched. Germline CDR1 SGHAT, CDR2 FQNNGV. CDR3 nucleotides: TGTGCCAGCAGCTGGACAGGGTCGGATGGCTACACCTTC. The encoded protein is CASSWTGSDGYTF.

V and J are TRBV7-6 and TRBJ2-3; 9 bases align to TRBD2. The germline CDR1 and CDR2 sequences are SGHVS and FNYEAQ. The CDR3 length is 15 residues. After removal of 1 base from V and 1 base from J, the junction contained 0 bases not matched to a gene. The CDR3 DNA reads TGTGCCAGCAGCTTAGTAGCGGGGGGCACAGATACGCAGTATTTT. Protein: CASSLVAGGTDTQYF.

The V gene is TRBV5-4, the J gene TRBJ2-5, with a weak D call TRBD1 (7 bases). V lost 0 bases, J lost 11 bases, and 14 bases lay in between. The CDR3 runs to 13 residues. CDR1 is SGHNT and CDR2 is YYREEE in the germline V gene (reference sequence). The CDR3 spells CASSLGQGGEQYF. CDR3 DNA sequence: TGTGCCAGCAGCTTGGGGCAGGGGGGAGAGCAGTACTTC.